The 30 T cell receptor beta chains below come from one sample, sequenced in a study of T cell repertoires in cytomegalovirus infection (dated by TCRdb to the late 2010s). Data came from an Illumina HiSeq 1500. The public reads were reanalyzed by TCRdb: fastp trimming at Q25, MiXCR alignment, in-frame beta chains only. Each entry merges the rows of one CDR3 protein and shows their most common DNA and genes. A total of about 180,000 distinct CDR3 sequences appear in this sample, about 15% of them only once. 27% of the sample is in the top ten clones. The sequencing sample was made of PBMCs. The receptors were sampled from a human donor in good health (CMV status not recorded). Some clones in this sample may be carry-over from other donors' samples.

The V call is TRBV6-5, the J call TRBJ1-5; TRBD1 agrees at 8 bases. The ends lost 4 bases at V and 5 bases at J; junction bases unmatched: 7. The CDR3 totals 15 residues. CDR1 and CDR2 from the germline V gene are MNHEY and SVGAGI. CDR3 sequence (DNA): TGTGCCAGCAGTTCCCGGACAGGGTCACATCAGCCCCAGCATTTT. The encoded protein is CASSSRTGSHQPQHF.

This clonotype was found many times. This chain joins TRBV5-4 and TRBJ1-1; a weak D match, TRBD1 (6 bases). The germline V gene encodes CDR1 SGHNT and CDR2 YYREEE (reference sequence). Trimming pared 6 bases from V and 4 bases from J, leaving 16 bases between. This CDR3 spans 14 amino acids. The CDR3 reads CASTGALLGTEAFF. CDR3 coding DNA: TGTGCCAGCACAGGGGCCTTATTGGGCACTGAAGCTTTCTTT.

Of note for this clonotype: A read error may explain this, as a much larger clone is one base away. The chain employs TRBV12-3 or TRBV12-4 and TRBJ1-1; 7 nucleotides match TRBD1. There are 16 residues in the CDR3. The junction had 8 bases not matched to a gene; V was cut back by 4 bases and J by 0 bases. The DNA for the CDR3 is TGTGCCAGCAGTTCCCGGGACAGTTTTATGAACACTGAAGCTTTCTTT. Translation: CASSSRDSFMNTEAFF.

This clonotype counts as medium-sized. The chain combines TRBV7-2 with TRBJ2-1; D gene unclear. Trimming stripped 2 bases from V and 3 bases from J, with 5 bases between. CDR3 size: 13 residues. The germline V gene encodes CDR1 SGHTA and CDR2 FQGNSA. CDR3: CASSLQVYNEQFF. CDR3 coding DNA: TGTGCCAGCAGCTTACAAGTCTACAATGAGCAGTTCTTC.

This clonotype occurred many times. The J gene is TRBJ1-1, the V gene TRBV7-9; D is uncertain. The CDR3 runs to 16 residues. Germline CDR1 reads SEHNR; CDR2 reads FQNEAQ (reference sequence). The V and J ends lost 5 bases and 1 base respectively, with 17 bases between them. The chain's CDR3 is CASSRTNEGPNTEAFF. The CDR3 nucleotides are TGTGCCAGCAGCCGAACCAACGAAGGACCGAACACTGAAGCTTTCTTT.

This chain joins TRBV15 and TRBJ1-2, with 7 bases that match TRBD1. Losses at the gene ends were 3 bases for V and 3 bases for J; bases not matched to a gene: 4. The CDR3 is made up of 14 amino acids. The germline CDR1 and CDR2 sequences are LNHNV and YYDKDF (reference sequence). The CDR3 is CATSRPGTDYGYTF. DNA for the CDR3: TGTGCCACCAGCAGGCCAGGGACAGACTATGGCTACACCTTC.

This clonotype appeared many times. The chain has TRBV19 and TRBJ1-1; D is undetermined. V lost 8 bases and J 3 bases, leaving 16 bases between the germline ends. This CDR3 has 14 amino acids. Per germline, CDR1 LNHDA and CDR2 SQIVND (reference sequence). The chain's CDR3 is CASWGLGIDTEAFF. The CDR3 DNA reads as TGTGCCAGTTGGGGTTTAGGGATCGACACTGAAGCTTTCTTT.

This CDR3 is CASSSSGGLEEFF. As DNA, the CDR3 is TGCGCCAGCAGCTCCTCAGGGGGCTTGGAGGAGTTCTTC. The chain has TRBV5-1 and TRBJ2-1; TRBD1 agrees at 8 bases. Germline values: CDR1 SGHRS, CDR2 YFSETQ. CDR3 size: 13 residues. J gave up 14 bases and V 3 bases, and 10 bases lay outside the gene matches. Based on the CDR3 plus reference TRBV5-1 and TRBJ2-1, the full variable domain is KAGVTQTPRYLIKTRGQQVTLSCSPISGHRSVSWYQQTPGQGLQFLFEYFSETQRNKGNFPGRFSGRQFSNSRSEMNVSTLELGDSALYLCASSSSGGLEEFFGPGTRLTVL.

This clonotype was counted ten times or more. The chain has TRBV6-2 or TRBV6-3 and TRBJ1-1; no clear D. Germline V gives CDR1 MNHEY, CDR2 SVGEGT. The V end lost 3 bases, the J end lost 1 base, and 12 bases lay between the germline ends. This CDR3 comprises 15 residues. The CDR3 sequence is CASSYGVVRNTEAFF. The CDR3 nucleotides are TGTGCCAGCAGTTATGGGGTGGTACGGAACACTGAAGCTTTCTTT.

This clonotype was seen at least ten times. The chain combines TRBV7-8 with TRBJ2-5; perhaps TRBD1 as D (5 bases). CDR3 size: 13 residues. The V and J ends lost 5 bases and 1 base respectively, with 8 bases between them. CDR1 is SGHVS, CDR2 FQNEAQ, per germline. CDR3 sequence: CASSERGQETQYF. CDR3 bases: TGTGCCAGCAGCGAAAGGGGCCAAGAGACCCAGTACTTC.

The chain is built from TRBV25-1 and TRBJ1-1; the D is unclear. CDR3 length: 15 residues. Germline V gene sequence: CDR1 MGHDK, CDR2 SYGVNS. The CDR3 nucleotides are TGTGTGCCAAACCCCCCGGGTCCCATGAACACTGAAGCTTTCTTT. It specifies CVPNPPGPMNTEAFF.

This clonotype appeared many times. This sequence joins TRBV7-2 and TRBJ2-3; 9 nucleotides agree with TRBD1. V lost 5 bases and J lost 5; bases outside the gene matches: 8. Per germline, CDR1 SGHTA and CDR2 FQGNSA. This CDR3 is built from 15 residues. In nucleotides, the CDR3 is TGTGCCAGCAGCCAGACGGACAGGGGAAAAGATACGCAGTATTTT. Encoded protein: CASSQTDRGKDTQYF.

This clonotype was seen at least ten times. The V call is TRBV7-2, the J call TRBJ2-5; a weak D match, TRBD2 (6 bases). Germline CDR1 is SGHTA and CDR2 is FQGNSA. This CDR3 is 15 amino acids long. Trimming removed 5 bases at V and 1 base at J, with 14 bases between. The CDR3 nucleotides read TGTGCCAGCAGCCCTTCGAGCGGGCGCCAAGAGACCCAGTACTTC. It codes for CASSPSSGRQETQYF.

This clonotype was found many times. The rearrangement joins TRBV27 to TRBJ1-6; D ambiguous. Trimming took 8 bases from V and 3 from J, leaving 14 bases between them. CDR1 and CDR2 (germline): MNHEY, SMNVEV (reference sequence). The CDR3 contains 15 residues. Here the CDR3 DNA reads TGTGCCAGCGCCTCCTGGGCCCACTATAATTCACCCCTCCACTTT. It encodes CASASWAHYNSPLHF.

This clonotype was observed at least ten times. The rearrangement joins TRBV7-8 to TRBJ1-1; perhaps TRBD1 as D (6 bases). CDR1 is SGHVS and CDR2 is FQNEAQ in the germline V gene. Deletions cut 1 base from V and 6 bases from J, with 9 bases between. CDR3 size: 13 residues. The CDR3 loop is CASSLVAGAEAFF. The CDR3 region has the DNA TGTGCCAGCAGCTTAGTGGCAGGGGCTGAAGCTTTCTTT.

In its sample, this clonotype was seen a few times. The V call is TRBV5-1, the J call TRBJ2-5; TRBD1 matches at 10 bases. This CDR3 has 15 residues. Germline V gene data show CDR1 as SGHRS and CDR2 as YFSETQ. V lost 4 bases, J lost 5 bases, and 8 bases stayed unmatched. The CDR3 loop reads CASSIRTGGFETQYF. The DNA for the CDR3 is TGCGCCAGCAGCATCCGGACAGGGGGTTTTGAGACCCAGTACTTC.

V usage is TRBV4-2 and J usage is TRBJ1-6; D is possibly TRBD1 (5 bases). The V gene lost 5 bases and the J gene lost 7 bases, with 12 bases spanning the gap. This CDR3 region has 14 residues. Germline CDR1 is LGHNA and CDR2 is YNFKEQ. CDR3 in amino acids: CASSSDGGNSPLHF. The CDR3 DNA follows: TGTGCCAGCAGCTCCGACGGGGGAAATTCACCCCTCCACTTT.

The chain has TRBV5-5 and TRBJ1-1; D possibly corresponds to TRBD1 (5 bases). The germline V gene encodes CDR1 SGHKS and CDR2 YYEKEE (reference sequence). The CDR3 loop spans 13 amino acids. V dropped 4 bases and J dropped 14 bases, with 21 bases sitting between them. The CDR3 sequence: CASSGTTWPIAFF. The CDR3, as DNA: TGTGCCAGCAGCGGGACGACCTGGCCGATTGCGTTCTTT.

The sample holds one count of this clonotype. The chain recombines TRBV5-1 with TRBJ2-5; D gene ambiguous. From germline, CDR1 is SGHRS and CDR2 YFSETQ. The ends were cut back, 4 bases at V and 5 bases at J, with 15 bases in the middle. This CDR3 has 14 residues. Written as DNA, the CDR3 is TGCGCCAGCAGCCCTAAGGACGGATTGGAGACCCAGTACTTC. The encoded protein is CASSPKDGLETQYF.

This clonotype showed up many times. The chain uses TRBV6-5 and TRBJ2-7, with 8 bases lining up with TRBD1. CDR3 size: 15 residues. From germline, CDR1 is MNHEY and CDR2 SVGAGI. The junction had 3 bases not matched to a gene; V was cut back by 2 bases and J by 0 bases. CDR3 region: CASSYPTGASYEQYF. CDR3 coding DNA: TGTGCCAGCAGTTACCCGACAGGGGCCTCCTACGAGCAGTACTTC.

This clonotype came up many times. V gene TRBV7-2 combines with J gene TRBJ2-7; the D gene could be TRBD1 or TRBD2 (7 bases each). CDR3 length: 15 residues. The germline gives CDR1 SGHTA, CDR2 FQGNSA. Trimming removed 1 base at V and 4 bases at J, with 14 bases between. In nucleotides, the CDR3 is TGTGCCAGCAGCTTAGAGACCAGGGGGGGATACGAGCAGTACTTC. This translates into CASSLETRGGYEQYF.

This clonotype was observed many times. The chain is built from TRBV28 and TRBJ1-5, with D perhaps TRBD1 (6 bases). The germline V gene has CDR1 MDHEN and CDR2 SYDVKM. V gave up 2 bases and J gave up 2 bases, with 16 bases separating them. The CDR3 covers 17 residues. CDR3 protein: CASSLGAQGAGNQPQHF. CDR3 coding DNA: TGTGCCAGCAGTTTAGGGGCACAGGGTGCGGGCAATCAGCCCCAGCATTTT.

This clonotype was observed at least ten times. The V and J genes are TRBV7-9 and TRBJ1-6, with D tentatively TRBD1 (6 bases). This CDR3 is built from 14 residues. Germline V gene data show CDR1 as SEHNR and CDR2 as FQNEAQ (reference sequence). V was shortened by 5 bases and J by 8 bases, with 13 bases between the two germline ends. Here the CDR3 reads CASSLQGKDSPLHF. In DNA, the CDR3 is TGTGCCAGCAGCCTACAGGGAAAGGATTCACCCCTCCACTTT.

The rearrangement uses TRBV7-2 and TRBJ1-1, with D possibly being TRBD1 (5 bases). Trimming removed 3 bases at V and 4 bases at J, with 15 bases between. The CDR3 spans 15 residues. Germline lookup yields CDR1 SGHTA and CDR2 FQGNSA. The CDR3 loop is CASSLRGAGTTEAFF. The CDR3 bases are TGTGCCAGCAGCTTGCGTGGGGCTGGGACCACTGAAGCTTTCTTT.

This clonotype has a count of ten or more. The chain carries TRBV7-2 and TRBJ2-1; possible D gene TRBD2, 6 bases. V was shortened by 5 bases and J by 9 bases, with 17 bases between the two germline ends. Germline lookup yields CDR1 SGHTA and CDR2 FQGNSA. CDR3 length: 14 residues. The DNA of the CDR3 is TGTGCCAGCAGCCCGTGGGGCACGGGGGTTGAGCAGTTCTTC. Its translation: CASSPWGTGVEQFF. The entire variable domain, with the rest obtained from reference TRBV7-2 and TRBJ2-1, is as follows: GAGVSQSPSNKVTEKGKDVELRCDPISGHTALYWYRQSLGQGLEFLIYFQGNSAPDKSGLPSDRFSAERTGGSVSTLTIQRTQQEDSAVYLCASSPWGTGVEQFFGPGTRLTVL.

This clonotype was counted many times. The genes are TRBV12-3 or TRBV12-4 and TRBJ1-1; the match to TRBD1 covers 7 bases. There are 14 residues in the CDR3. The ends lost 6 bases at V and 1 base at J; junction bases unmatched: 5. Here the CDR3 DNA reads TGTGCCAGCAGCTACCGGACAGGGAACACTGAAGCTTTCTTT. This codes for CASSYRTGNTEAFF.

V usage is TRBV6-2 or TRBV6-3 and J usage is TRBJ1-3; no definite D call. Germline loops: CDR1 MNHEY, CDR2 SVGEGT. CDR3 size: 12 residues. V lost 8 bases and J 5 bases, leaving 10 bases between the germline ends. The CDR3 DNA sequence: TGTGCCAGCGGAGCAGACAGAAACACCATATATTTT. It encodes CASGADRNTIYF.

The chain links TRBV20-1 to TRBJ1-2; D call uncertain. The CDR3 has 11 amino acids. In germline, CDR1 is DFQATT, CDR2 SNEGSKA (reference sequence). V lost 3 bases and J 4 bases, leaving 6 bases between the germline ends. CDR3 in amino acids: CSASAPYGYTF. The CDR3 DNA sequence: TGCAGTGCTAGTGCCCCCTATGGCTACACCTTC.

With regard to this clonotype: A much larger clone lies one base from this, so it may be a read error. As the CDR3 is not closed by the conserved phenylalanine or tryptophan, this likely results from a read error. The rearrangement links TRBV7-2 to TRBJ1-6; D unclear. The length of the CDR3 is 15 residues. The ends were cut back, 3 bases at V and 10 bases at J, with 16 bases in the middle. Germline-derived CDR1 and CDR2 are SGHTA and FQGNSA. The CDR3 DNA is TGTGCCAGCAGCTTGTCGGGCCCGGGGAAATCACCCCTCCACTCT. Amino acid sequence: CASSLSGPGKSPLHS.

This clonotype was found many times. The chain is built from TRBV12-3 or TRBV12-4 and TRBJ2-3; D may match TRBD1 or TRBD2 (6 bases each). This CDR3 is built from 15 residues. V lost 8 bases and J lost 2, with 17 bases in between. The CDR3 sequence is CASRLGGGVTDTQYF. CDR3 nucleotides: TGTGCCAGCCGATTAGGAGGGGGAGTCACAGATACGCAGTATTTT.